This entry lists 27 T cell receptor beta chains sequenced from one sample in a study of T cells in Graves' hyperthyroidism and ophthalmopathy. RNA transcripts served as the template for amplifying TCR beta CDR3 regions. HTBI primers were used for first-round RT-PCR of the TCR CDR3. TCRdb passed the multiplex PCR reads through MiXCR, listing each CDR3 protein once. The table includes under 400,000 distinct CDR3 sequences, roughly a fifth detected once. The sequenced sample was blood. Receptors originate from a woman between 50 and 59 years old with Graves' hyperthyroidism.

The rearrangement joins TRBV3-1 to TRBJ2-7; TRBD1 or TRBD2 may be the D gene (6 bases each). The CDR3 covers 14 residues. CDR1 LGHDT and CDR2 YNNKEL come from the germline V gene (reference sequence). The V end was cut by 0 bases, the J end by 6 bases, with 12 bases between. The DNA of the CDR3 is TGTGCCAGCAGCCAAGATTTCGGGGGCGGCGAGCAGTACTTC. Its protein product is CASSQDFGGGEQYF.

This clonotype was picked up many times. The chain combines TRBV28 with TRBJ1-6; D is unresolved. Trimming shortened V by 3 bases and J by 12 bases, and 15 bases separated the two germline ends. The germline gives CDR1 MDHEN, CDR2 SYDVKM. The CDR3 consists of 14 residues. The DNA for the CDR3 is TGTGCCAGCAGTTTGGACTCCCGGAAGGGACCCCTCCACTTT. The encoded protein is CASSLDSRKGPLHF. Drawing the rest from reference TRBV28 and TRBJ1-6, the complete variable domain is DVKVTQSSRYLVKRTGEKVFLECVQDMDHENMFWYRQDPGLGLRLIYFSYDVKMKEKGDIPEGYSVSREKKERFSLILESASTNQTSMYLCASSLDSRKGPLHFGNGTRLTVT.

This clonotype was observed many times. The chain is built from TRBV9 and TRBJ2-1, with 7 bases aligning to TRBD1. The CDR3 sequence is 17 residues long. The trim removed 0 bases at V and 7 bases at J, leaving 13 bases unmatched. Per germline, CDR1 SGDLS and CDR2 YYNGEE. CDR3 protein: CASSVANFRDSRNEQFF. In DNA form, the CDR3 reads TGTGCCAGCAGCGTAGCTAATTTCCGGGACAGTCGGAATGAGCAGTTCTTC. Using reference TRBV9 and TRBJ2-1 for the parts outside the CDR3, the full variable domain is DSGVTQTPKHLITATGQRVTLRCSPRSGDLSVYWYQQSLDQGLQFLIQYYNGEERAKGNILERFSAQQFPDLHSELNLSSLELGDSALYFCASSVANFRDSRNEQFFGPGTRLTVL.

This chain links TRBV12-3 or TRBV12-4 with TRBJ2-2, with D tentatively TRBD2 (6 bases). The CDR3 is made up of 19 amino acids. Trimming took 5 bases from V and 3 from J, leaving 25 bases between them. CDR3 sequence (DNA): TGTGCCAGCAGTGCGGGGTTGGGGGGTCTTCTACGGGACACCGGGGAGCTGTTTTTT. It translates to CASSAGLGGLLRDTGELFF.

This clonotype was seen at least ten times. The chain employs TRBV19 and TRBJ1-1; D is undetermined. The CDR3 sequence is 14 residues long. The germline gives CDR1 LNHDA, CDR2 SQIVND (reference sequence). V lost 3 bases and J lost 7, with 15 bases in between. The CDR3 DNA reads TGTGCCAGTAGTATGGTTAGTTTGAGGATTGAAGCTTTCTTT. Encoded protein: CASSMVSLRIEAFF.

In this sample, this clonotype turned up many times. The gene calls are TRBV20-1 and TRBJ2-5, with TRBD2 matching 9 bases. The germline V gene has CDR1 DFQATT and CDR2 SNEGSKA (reference sequence). J lost 4 bases, V lost 3 bases, and 6 bases had no gene match. The CDR3 contains 14 residues. The CDR3 nucleotides are TGCAGTGCTAGTGTCCGCGGGAGGGGAGAGACCCAGTACTTC. It encodes CSASVRGRGETQYF.

CDR3 in amino acids: CASRTILTGNTDTQYF. The CDR3 DNA is TGTGCCAGCAGAACTATTCTGACAGGGAACACAGATACGCAGTATTTT. V usage is TRBV6-2 or TRBV6-3 and J usage is TRBJ2-3; 7 bases map to TRBD1. CDR3 size: 16 residues. Germline trimming cut 6 bases from V and 2 bases from J; bases unmatched to any gene: 11. Germline CDR1 is MNHEY and CDR2 is SVGEGT.

This clonotype was seen repeatedly, ten times or more. The chain couples TRBV12-3 or TRBV12-4 to TRBJ1-5; 8 bases map to TRBD1. J gave up 2 bases and V 5 bases, and 2 bases lay outside the gene matches. The CDR3 length is 14 residues. The DNA of the CDR3 is TGTGCCAGCAGTCAGACAGGGGGCAATCAGCCCCAGCATTTT. Its protein product is CASSQTGGNQPQHF.

This rearrangement joins TRBV6-2 or TRBV6-3 to TRBJ1-3; tentative D call: TRBD1 (5 bases). The CDR3 has 14 amino acids. Germline lookup yields CDR1 MNHEY and CDR2 SVGEGT. Trimming stripped 4 bases from V and 2 bases from J, with 9 bases between. The CDR3 sequence: CASSFQGPGNTIYF. The CDR3 coding sequence is TGTGCCAGCAGTTTCCAGGGACCTGGAAACACCATATATTTT.

This clonotype turned up a few times. This chain connects TRBV6-5 to TRBJ2-7; 7 positions match TRBD1. The CDR3 covers 14 residues. J gave up 3 bases and V 2 bases, and 4 bases lay outside the gene matches. The germline V gene encodes CDR1 MNHEY and CDR2 SVGAGI. CDR3 residues: CASSYQRQGYEQYF. As DNA, the CDR3 is TGTGCCAGCAGTTACCAAAGACAGGGCTACGAGCAGTACTTC.

CDR3 DNA: TGTGCCAGCAGCTACCTAGCGGGGGGTATCCAAGAGACCCAGTACTTC. It encodes CASSYLAGGIQETQYF. The rearrangement uses TRBV5-6 and TRBJ2-5; 11 nucleotides match TRBD2. The CDR3 extends over 16 amino acids. V lost 3 bases, J lost 1 base, and 5 bases stayed unmatched. Looked up from germline, CDR1 is SGHDT and CDR2 is YYEEEE.

The rearrangement uses TRBV30 and TRBJ1-4; D unclear. The CDR3 has 14 amino acids. Trimming pared 3 bases from V and 8 bases from J, leaving 16 bases between. Germline V gene data show CDR1 as GTSNPN and CDR2 as SVGIG (reference sequence). CDR3 residues: CAWRHEGSREKLFF. CDR3 nucleotides: TGTGCCTGGAGACACGAGGGATCAAGAGAAAAACTGTTTTTT.

Many counts were recorded for this clonotype. The chain recombines TRBV30 with TRBJ2-1; unclear D gene. CDR3 length: 10 amino acids. V was cut by 1 base and J by 5 bases, with 0 bases left in between. Germline V gives CDR1 GTSNPN, CDR2 SVGIG (reference sequence). CDR3 in DNA: TGTGCCTGGAGTGACAATGAGCAGTTCTTC. Translated, it gives CAWSDNEQFF. Using reference TRBV30 and TRBJ2-1 for the parts outside the CDR3, the full variable domain is SQTIHQWPATLVQPVGSPLSLECTVEGTSNPNLYWYRQAAGRGLQLLFYSVGIGQISSEVPQNLSASRPQDRQFILSSKKLLLSDSGFYLCAWSDNEQFFGPGTRLTVL.

This clonotype was observed at least ten times. The rearrangement links TRBV20-1 to TRBJ2-7, with a tentative D call TRBD1 (5 bases). The CDR3 is 14 residues long. The V end lost 1 base, the J end lost 5 bases, and 15 bases lay between the germline ends. The germline CDR1 and CDR2 sequences are DFQATT and SNEGSKA (reference sequence). CDR3 region: CSARVSQGSHEQYF. CDR3 nucleotides: TGCAGTGCTAGAGTTTCCCAGGGTAGTCACGAGCAGTACTTC.

In its sample, this clonotype was seen once. The chain uses TRBV24-1 and TRBJ1-5; TRBD1 agrees at 10 bases. Unmatched junction bases numbered 3, after V lost 7 bases and J lost 1 base. Germline V lookup: CDR1 KGHDR, CDR2 SFDVKD. The CDR3 is 15 residues long. CDR3 amino acids: CATRRDRGSNQPQHF. The CDR3 DNA is TGTGCCACCAGGAGGGACAGGGGAAGCAATCAGCCCCAGCATTTT.

The rearrangement uses TRBV6-1 and TRBJ2-1, with 11 positions matching TRBD1. Trimming cost V 6 bases and J 6 bases; bases outside gene matches: 7. CDR3 size: 15 residues. Germline V gene sequence: CDR1 MNHNS, CDR2 SASEGT. The CDR3 sequence: CASSSTGQGGNEQFF. CDR3 sequence (DNA): TGTGCCAGCAGCTCGACGGGACAGGGGGGCAATGAGCAGTTCTTC.

This clonotype has a handful of counts. The gene calls are TRBV28 and TRBJ2-3; maybe TRBD2 (5 bases). Trimming stripped 2 bases from V and 3 bases from J, with 12 bases between. The CDR3 extends over 15 amino acids. Germline V lookup: CDR1 MDHEN, CDR2 SYDVKM. CDR3 nucleotides: TGTGCCAGCAGTTTACTAGCCATGGGGACAGATACGCAGTATTTT. Translation: CASSLLAMGTDTQYF.

This clonotype has more than one count but fewer than ten. A read error may be the cause here, since a much bigger clone is one base away. No conserved phenylalanine or tryptophan ends this CDR3, so it is likely a read error. The chain joins TRBV7-8 to TRBJ2-2; no clear D gene. CDR3 length: 18 residues. V lost 2 bases to trimming and J lost 7 bases, with 23 bases between them. Germline values: CDR1 SGHVS, CDR2 FQNEAQ. The CDR3 nucleotides are TGTGCCAGCAGCTTACGTTCTGGGTCAGCAAATATTCGCGGGGAGCTGTTTCTT. Its translation: CASSLRSGSANIRGELFL.

V gene TRBV6-1 combines with J gene TRBJ2-2, with D possibly matching TRBD1 (6 bases). This CDR3 contains 15 residues. CDR1 is MNHNS, CDR2 SASEGT, per germline. V lost 5 bases to trimming and J lost 2 bases, with 12 bases between them. The DNA for the CDR3 is TGTGCCAGCAGTCGCGGACAGCTAAACACCGGGGAGCTGTTTTTT. Amino acid sequence: CASSRGQLNTGELFF.

This clonotype showed up just once. V gene TRBV19 combines with J gene TRBJ1-1; 10 bases match TRBD1. Germline V gene sequence: CDR1 LNHDA, CDR2 SQIVND (reference sequence). This CDR3 has 15 amino acids. V lost 6 bases, J lost 11 bases, and 15 bases stayed unmatched. Written as DNA, the CDR3 is TGTGCCAGTAGACAACCGACAGGGGGCTTCGACGATGCTTTCTTT. Translating gives CASRQPTGGFDDAFF.

This clonotype was detected many times. The rearrangement joins TRBV6-1 to TRBJ1-2; D unclear. The germline CDR1 and CDR2 sequences are MNHNS and SASEGT. The CDR3 is 15 residues long. V was pared by 6 bases and J by 6 bases, with 20 bases between. The chain's CDR3 is CASRQALGRGHGYTF. CDR3 DNA: TGTGCCAGCAGGCAAGCCCTTGGGAGAGGACATGGCTACACCTTC.

This clonotype was found many times. The V call is TRBV20-1, the J call TRBJ1-2, with D possibly being TRBD1 (6 bases). There are 15 residues in the CDR3. Germline values: CDR1 DFQATT, CDR2 SNEGSKA (reference sequence). V dropped 4 bases and J dropped 4 bases, with 19 bases sitting between them. CDR3 amino acids: CSAIPGQQNSYGYTF. DNA of the CDR3: TGCAGTGCTATTCCGGGACAACAAAACTCCTATGGCTACACCTTC.

This clonotype rates as large. Here the CDR3 reads CASSEGTPRNQPQHF. The CDR3 DNA sequence: TGTGCCAGCAGTGAGGGGACACCCCGCAATCAGCCCCAGCATTTT. This chain uses TRBV2 with TRBJ1-5; possibly TRBD1 for D (6 bases). Germline lookup yields CDR1 SNHLY and CDR2 FYNNEI. The length of the CDR3 is 15 residues. Deletions cut 3 bases from V and 2 bases from J, with 11 bases between.

This clonotype appeared once. A much larger clone lies one base from this, so it may be a read error. The chain recombines TRBV12-3 or TRBV12-4 with TRBJ1-1; no clear D gene. Trimming took 5 bases from V and 1 from J, leaving 17 bases between them. The CDR3 has 16 amino acids. This chain's CDR3 is CASSLPTQARNTEAFF. CDR3 nucleotides: TGTGCCAGCAGTCTTCCTACCCAGGCAAGGAACACTGAAGCTTTCTTT.

This chain connects TRBV24-1 to TRBJ2-1; TRBD1 agrees at 8 bases. The CDR3 is 15 amino acids. Trimming took 0 bases from V and 7 from J; bases not matched to a gene: 4. Germline values: CDR1 KGHDR, CDR2 SFDVKD. The CDR3 region has the DNA TGTGCCACCAGTGATTTGGGACAGGGAAGGAATGAGCAGTTCTTC. It specifies CATSDLGQGRNEQFF.

The chain combines TRBV6-1 with TRBJ1-6, with D perhaps matching TRBD1 (5 bases). The germline V gene encodes CDR1 MNHNS and CDR2 SASEGT. The CDR3 covers 15 residues. V shed 6 bases and J shed 7 bases, with 16 bases lying between them. In DNA form, the CDR3 reads TGTGCCAGCAGCTCGATGCAGGGTGGCAATTCACCCCTCCACTTT. It specifies CASSSMQGGNSPLHF.

This clonotype was seen a few times. The V call is TRBV7-2, the J call TRBJ1-2; D is possibly TRBD1 (6 bases). The CDR3 loop spans 16 amino acids. Germline assignment: CDR1 SGHTA and CDR2 FQGNSA. The V end was cut by 1 base, the J end by 0 bases, with 12 bases between. CDR3: CASSLGGTLANYGYTF. CDR3 DNA: TGTGCCAGCAGCTTAGGGGGGACACTCGCTAACTATGGCTACACCTTC.